This T cell receptor (beta chain) was recovered during a study of T cell repertoires in aging, cancer and after chemotherapy. Study background: Pre- and post-chemotherapy samples were paired from glioblastoma patients treated with temozolomide-based therapy. The full dataset contained several million TCR reads. Whole-study findings and limits: Loss of evenness, beyond lost richness, contributed to age-related TCR diversity decline in cancer patients. Untreated cancer patients had significantly lower blood TCR diversity than age-matched healthy donors.

TCR beta rearrangements were amplified from peripheral blood genomic DNA. The V end was cut by 1 base, the J end by 5 bases, with 11 bases between. The CDR3 extends over 14 amino acids. The germline V gene has CDR1 MNHEY and CDR2 SVGAGI. Multiplex touch-down PCR with TRB-A/B primers amplified rearranged V-D-J TRB sequences. TCRdb redid the calling of the multiplex PCR reads with MiXCR, one entry per CDR3 protein. The sample includes a few thousand distinct CDR3 sequences, more than 50% of them seen just once. Details on this clonotype: Its antigen is currently unknown.

The sequence was collected from a human donor with a solid tumor. Source material: blood. V usage is TRBV6-5 and J usage is TRBJ1-2; D is perhaps TRBD1 (5 bases). Written as DNA, the CDR3 is TGTGCCAGCAGTTACTTCCAGGGCTCGTATGGCTACACCTTC. Its protein product is CASSYFQGSYGYTF.